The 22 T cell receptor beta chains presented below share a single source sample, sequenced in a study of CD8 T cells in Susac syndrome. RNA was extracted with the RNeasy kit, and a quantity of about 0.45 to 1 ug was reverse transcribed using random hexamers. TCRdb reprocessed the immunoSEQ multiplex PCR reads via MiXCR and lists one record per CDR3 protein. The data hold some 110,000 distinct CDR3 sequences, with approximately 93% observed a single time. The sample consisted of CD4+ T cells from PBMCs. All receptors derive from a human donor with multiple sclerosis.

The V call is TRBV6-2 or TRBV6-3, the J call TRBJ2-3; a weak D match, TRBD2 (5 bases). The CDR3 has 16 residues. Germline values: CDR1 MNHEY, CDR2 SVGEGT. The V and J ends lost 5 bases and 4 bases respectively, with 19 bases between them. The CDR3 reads CASSRILGLGADTQYF. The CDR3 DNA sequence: TGTGCCAGCAGTCGCATCTTGGGCCTCGGGGCAGATACGCAGTATTTT.

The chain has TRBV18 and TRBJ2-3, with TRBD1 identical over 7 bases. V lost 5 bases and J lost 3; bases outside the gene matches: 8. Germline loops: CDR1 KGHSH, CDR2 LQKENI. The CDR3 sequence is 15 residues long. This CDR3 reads CASSFTGVRTDTQYF. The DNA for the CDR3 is TGTGCCAGCTCATTCACAGGGGTGAGGACAGATACGCAGTATTTT.

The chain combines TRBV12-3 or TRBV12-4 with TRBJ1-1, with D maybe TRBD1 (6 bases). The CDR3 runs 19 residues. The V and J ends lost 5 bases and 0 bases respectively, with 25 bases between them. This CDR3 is CASSPRELYREKMNTEAFF. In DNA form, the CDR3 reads TGTGCCAGCAGTCCCCGGGAGCTGTACAGGGAAAAAATGAACACTGAAGCTTTCTTT.

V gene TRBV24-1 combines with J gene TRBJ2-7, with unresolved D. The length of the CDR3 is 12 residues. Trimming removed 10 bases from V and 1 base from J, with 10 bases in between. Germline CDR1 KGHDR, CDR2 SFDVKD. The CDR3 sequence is CATSQSSYEQYF. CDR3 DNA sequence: TGTGCCACTTCGCAGTCTTCCTACGAGCAGTACTTC.

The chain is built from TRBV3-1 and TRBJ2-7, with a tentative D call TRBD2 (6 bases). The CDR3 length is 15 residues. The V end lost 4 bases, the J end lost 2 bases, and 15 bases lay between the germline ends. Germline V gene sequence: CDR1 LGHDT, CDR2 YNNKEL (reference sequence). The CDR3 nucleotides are TGTGCCAGCAGCCGATTGGGACTTGGGACCTACGAGCAGTACTTC. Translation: CASSRLGLGTYEQYF.

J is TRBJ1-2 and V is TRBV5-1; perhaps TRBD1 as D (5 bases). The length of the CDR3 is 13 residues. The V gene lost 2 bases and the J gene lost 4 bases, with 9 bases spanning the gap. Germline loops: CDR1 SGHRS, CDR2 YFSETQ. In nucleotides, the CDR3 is TGCGCCAGCAGCTTTTCAGGGAGCTATGGCTACACCTTC. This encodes CASSFSGSYGYTF.

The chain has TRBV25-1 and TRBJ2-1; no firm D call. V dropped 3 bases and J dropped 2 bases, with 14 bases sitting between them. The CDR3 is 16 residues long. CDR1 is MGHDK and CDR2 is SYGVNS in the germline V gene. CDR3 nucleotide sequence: TGTGCCAGCAGTGACGTACGGGTGGACGCCTACAATGAGCAGTTCTTC. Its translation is CASSDVRVDAYNEQFF.

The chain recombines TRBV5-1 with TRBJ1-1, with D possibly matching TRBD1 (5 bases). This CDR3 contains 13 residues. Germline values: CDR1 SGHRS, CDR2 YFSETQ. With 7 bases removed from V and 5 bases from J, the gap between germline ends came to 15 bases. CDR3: CASFGGGRTEAFF. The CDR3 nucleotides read TGCGCCAGCTTCGGGGGGGGGAGGACTGAAGCTTTCTTT. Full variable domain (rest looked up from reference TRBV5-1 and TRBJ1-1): KAGVTQTPRYLIKTRGQQVTLSCSPISGHRSVSWYQQTPGQGLQFLFEYFSETQRNKGNFPGRFSGRQFSNSRSEMNVSTLELGDSALYLCASFGGGRTEAFFGQGTRLTVV.

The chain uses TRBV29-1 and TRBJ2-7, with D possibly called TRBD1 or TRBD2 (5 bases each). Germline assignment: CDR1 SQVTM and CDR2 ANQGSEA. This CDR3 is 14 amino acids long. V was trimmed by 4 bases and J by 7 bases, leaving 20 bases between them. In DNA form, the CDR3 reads TGCAGCGTTGGGGTCTCTGGGGGTGGGAAGGAGCAGTACTTC. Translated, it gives CSVGVSGGGKEQYF.

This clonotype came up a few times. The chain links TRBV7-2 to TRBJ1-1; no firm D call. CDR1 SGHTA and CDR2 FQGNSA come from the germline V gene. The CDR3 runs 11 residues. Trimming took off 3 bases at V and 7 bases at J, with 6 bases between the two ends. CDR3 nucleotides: TGTGCCAGCAGCTTGGTCGGTGAAGCTTTCTTT. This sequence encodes CASSLVGEAFF.

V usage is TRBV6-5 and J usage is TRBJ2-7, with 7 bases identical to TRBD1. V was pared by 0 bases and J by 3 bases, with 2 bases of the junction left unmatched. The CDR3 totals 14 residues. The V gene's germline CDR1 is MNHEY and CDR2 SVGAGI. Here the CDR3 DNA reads TGTGCCAGCAGTTACTCGCCAGGGGGCTACGAGCAGTACTTC. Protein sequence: CASSYSPGGYEQYF.

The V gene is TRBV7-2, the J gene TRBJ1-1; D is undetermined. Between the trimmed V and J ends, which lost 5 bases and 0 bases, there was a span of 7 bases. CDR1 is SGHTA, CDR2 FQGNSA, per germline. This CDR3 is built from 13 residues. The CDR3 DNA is TGTGCCAGCAGCCCCCAATTGAACACTGAAGCTTTCTTT. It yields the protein CASSPQLNTEAFF.

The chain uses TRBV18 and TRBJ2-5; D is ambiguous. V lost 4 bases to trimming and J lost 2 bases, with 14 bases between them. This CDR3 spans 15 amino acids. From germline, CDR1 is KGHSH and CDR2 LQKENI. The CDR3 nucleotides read TGTGCCAGCTCACGTGGTTTGGGAAGTCAAGAGACCCAGTACTTC. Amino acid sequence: CASSRGLGSQETQYF.

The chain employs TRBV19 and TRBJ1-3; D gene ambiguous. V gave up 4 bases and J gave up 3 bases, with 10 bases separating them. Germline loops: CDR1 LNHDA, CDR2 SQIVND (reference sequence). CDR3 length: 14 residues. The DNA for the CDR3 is TGTGCCAGTAGTACCCCCGGCCTTGGAAACACCATATATTTT. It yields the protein CASSTPGLGNTIYF. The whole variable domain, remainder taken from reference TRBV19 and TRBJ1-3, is DGGITQSPKYLFRKEGQNVTLSCEQNLNHDAMYWYRQDPGQGLRLIYYSQIVNDFQKGDIAEGYSVSREKKESFPLTVTSAQKNPTAFYLCASSTPGLGNTIYFGEGSWLTVV.

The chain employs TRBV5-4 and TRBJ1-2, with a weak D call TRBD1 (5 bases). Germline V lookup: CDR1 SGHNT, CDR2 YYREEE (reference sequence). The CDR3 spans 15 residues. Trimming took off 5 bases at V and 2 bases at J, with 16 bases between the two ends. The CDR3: CASSSPLQENYGYTF. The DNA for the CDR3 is TGTGCCAGCAGTTCACCCTTACAGGAGAACTATGGCTACACCTTC.

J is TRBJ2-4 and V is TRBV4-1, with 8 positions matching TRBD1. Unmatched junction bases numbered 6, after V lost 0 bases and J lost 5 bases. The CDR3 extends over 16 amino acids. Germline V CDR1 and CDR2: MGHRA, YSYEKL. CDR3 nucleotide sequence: TGCGCCAGCAGCCAAGACCATCGCAGGGGGCAAAACATTCAGTACTTC. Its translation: CASSQDHRRGQNIQYF.

Here the CDR3 reads CSARPGTSGGETQYF. The DNA for the CDR3 is TGCAGTGCTCGCCCGGGGACTAGCGGGGGAGAGACCCAGTACTTC. The rearrangement uses TRBV20-1 and TRBJ2-5, with 14 bases that match TRBD2. The germline V gene has CDR1 DFQATT and CDR2 SNEGSKA (reference sequence). The CDR3 totals 15 residues. V lost 5 bases, J lost 4 bases, and 6 bases stayed unmatched.

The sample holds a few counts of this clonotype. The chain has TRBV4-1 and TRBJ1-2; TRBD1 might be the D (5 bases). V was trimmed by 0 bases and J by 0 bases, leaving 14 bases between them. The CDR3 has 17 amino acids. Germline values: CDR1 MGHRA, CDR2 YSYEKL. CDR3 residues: CASSQDPPGGANYGYTF. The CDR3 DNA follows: TGCGCCAGCAGCCAAGATCCCCCGGGGGGTGCTAACTATGGCTACACCTTC.

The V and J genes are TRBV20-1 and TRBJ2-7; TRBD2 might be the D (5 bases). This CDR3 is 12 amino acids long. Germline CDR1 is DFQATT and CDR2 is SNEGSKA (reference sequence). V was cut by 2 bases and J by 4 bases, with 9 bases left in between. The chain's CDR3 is CSARPTTYEQYF. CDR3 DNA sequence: TGCAGTGCTAGACCGACTACTTACGAGCAGTACTTC.

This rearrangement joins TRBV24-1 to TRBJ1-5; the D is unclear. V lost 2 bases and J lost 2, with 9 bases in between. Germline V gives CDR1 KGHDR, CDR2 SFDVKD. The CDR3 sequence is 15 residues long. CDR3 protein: CATSDSARGNQPQHF. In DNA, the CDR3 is TGTGCCACCAGTGATTCGGCCCGCGGCAATCAGCCCCAGCATTTT.

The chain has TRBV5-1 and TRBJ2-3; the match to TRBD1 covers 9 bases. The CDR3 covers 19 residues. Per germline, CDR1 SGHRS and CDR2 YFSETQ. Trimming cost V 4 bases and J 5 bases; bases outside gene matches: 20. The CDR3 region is CASSRISGTGRNFGDTQYF. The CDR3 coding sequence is TGCGCCAGCAGCCGGATTTCCGGGACAGGGAGAAACTTCGGAGATACGCAGTATTTT.

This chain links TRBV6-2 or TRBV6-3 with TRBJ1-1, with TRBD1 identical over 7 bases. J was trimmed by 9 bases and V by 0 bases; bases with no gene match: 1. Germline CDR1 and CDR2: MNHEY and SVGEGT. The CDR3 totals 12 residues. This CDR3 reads CASSYSTGKAFF. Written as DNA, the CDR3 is TGTGCCAGCAGTTACTCGACAGGGAAAGCTTTCTTT.